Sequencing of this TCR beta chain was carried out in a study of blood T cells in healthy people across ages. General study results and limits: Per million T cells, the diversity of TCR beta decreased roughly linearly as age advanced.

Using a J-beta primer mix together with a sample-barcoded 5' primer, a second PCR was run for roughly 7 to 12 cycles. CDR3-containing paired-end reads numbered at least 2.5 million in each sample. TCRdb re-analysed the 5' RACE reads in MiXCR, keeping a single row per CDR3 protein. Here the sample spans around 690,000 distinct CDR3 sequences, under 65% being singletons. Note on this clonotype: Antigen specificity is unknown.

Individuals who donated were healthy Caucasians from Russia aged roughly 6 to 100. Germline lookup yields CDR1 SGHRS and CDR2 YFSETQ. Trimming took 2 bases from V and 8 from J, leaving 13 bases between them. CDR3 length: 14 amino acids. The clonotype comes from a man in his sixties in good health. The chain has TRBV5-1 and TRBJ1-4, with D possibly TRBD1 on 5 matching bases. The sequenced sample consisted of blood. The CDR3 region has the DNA TGCGCCAGCAGCTTCCAGGGCCGGGAAGAAAAACTGTTTTTT. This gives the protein CASSFQGREEKLFF.